The clone carrying this TCR beta chain showed up many times. The target antigen is unknown. This sample stems from a study of T-cell reconstitution after alpha-beta-depleted transplantation in children. The TCRbeta library was prepared with unique molecular identifiers. TCRdb used MiXCR to reprocess the PCR reads, holding one entry per CDR3 protein. The sample has around 440,000 distinct CDR3 sequences; 8% to 11% are singletons. Germline CDR1 is KGHDR and CDR2 is SFDVKD. Unmatched junction bases numbered 5, after V lost 7 bases and J lost 1 base. This CDR3 region has 15 residues. Findings and limits, study-wide: One year after transplant, T-cell counts and diversity came mostly from newly produced T cells. The high TCRbeta diversity at day 60 in some patients came from surviving recipient T cells and thymic progenitors. It was reported that alpha-beta T cells came from several hundred expanded graft clones (about two months after transplant).

The sequencing used PBMCs, collected before TCRalphabeta/CD19-depleted stem cell transplant. The V gene is TRBV24-1, the J gene TRBJ2-4; 8 bases align to TRBD1. The receptor's source is a child under 10 years old with inherited bone marrow failure, due to receive a stem cell transplant. CDR3 DNA: TGTGCCACCAGCACAGGGGGAACGGCCAAAAACATTCAGTACTTC. Its translation is CATSTGGTAKNIQYF.